This T cell receptor (beta chain) was profiled in a study of post-analysis software for immune sequencing data. About the study: The study covered relapsing-remitting, secondary progressive and progressive-relapsing courses of multiple sclerosis.

In germline, CDR1 is SQVTM, CDR2 ANQGSEA. This CDR3 spans 15 amino acids. The V end was cut by 6 bases, the J end by 4 bases, with 19 bases between. Study-wide results and caveats: Under F measure analysis, samples from one preparation batch co-clustered strongly. Patients used roughly five TRBV segments, including TRBV5-6, TRBV5-1 and TRBV20-1, more often than controls. Compared with controls, patients showed significantly lower normalized Chao1 diversity.

Presence of unique molecular identifiers characterized the TCR beta cDNA libraries. Researchers reported 400,000 to 550,000 cDNA molecules coming from about 0.98 to 11 million T cells. TCRdb redid the calling of the PCR reads with MiXCR, one entry per CDR3 protein. The sample includes about 560,000 distinct CDR3 sequences, roughly two fifths of them seen just once. With regard to this clonotype: As yet, its antigen is unknown.

What was sequenced was blood. The rearrangement joins TRBV29-1 to TRBJ2-1; possibly TRBD2 for D (6 bases). This sequence was found in a girl aged 5 to 17 with multiple sclerosis. CDR3 nucleotides: TGCAGCGTGGGGAGGCTAGGTCAAGGGTACAATGAGCAGTTCTTC. It yields the protein CSVGRLGQGYNEQFF.